A single sample is the source of the 4 T cell receptor beta chains below, sequenced in a study of T cells in Graves' hyperthyroidism and ophthalmopathy. Amplified TCR beta CDR3 regions derived from RNA transcripts. An initial round of RT-PCR targeting the TCR CDR3 relied on the HTBI primer set. TCRdb reprocessed the multiplex PCR reads via MiXCR and lists one record per CDR3 protein. This table has about 590,000 distinct CDR3 sequences, 15% to 19% appearing once. Sequenced sample: blood. Source of these receptors: a woman in her twenties or thirties with Graves' hyperthyroidism.

This clonotype was seen repeatedly, ten times or more. The chain employs TRBV11-2 and TRBJ2-7, with D maybe TRBD1 (6 bases). The germline CDR1 and CDR2 sequences are SGHAT and FQNNGV. The length of the CDR3 is 14 residues. The ends were cut back, 6 bases at V and 2 bases at J, with 14 bases in the middle. The CDR3 sequence is CASRQNRVPYEQYF. The DNA for the CDR3 is TGTGCCAGCAGACAAAACAGGGTACCCTACGAGCAGTACTTC.

This clonotype was counted at least ten times. The J gene is TRBJ2-5, the V gene TRBV11-2; D remains ambiguous. Looked up from germline, CDR1 is SGHAT and CDR2 is FQNNGV. With 3 bases removed from V and 5 bases from J, the gap between germline ends came to 4 bases. The CDR3 extends over 11 amino acids. CDR3 sequence reads: CASSLTETQYF. The CDR3 nucleotides are TGTGCCAGCAGCTTGACGGAGACCCAGTACTTC. Supplemented by reference TRBV11-2 and TRBJ2-5, the full variable domain reads EAGVAQSPRYKIIEKRQSVAFWCNPISGHATLYWYQQILGQGPKLLIQFQNNGVVDDSQLPKDRFSAERLKGVDSTLKIQPAKLEDSAVYLCASSLTETQYFGPGTRLLVL.

This clonotype was seen a few times. J is TRBJ2-5 and V is TRBV7-9, with 7 bases matching TRBD2. The CDR3 is 15 residues long. With V trimmed by 1 base and J by 5 bases, 7 bases remained unmatched. Germline CDR1 reads SEHNR; CDR2 reads FQNEAQ (reference sequence). The CDR3 DNA reads as TGTGCCAGCAGCTTAGGGCCAACAGCGGGGGAGACCCAGTACTTC. This encodes CASSLGPTAGETQYF.

The rearrangement joins TRBV7-2 to TRBJ2-1; D is possibly TRBD1 (5 bases). Per germline, CDR1 SGHTA and CDR2 FQGNSA. V lost 3 bases and J 2 bases, leaving 17 bases between the germline ends. The CDR3 runs 17 residues. DNA for the CDR3: TGTGCCAGCAGCTTTGGGGCTCCAAAGGGCCCCTACAATGAGCAGTTCTTC. The encoded protein is CASSFGAPKGPYNEQFF.